The rows below give T cell receptor beta chains drawn from one sample of a study of blood T cell repertoires in COVID-19. Using immunoSEQ multiplex PCR, the repertoire was profiled, and TCRdb retains in-frame clones only, with some absent. The table records 140,000 to 150,000 clones, around four fifths of them present only once. The sequenced material came from peripheral blood. These receptors were taken from a woman in her thirties or forties with active or convalescent COVID-19. Each CDR3 is given with its conserved first and last residue. The order of the fields is clone size, J gene, D gene, V gene, CDR3 DNA, CDR3 protein. D genes are given only for firm matches. Clone size appears in some rows only: once, few, many, or a class for an expanded clone.

. TRBJ2-1 TRBD2 TRBV30 TGTGCCTGGAGTGTGGGCCTTACTAGCGGGGGGGACAATGAGCAGTTCTTC CAWSVGLTSGGDNEQFF
few TRBJ2-7 TRBD1 TRBV5-4 TGTGCCAGCAGCTGGGACAGGGCCGAGCAGTACTTC CASSWDRAEQYF
. TRBJ1-6 . TRBV5-6 TGTGCCAGCAGCCGGCGGCAGGGTAATTCACCCCTCCACTTT CASSRRQGNSPLHF
. TRBJ2-2 . TRBV6-5 TGTGCCAGCAGTTACCTACAGGGCCGGGGCACCGGGGAGCTGTTTTTT CASSYLQGRGTGELFF
. TRBJ1-2 TRBD1 TRBV18 TGTGCCAGCTCACCCCCGACGGGACAGGCGTACCCTAACTATGGCTACACCTTC CASSPPTGQAYPNYGYTF
. TRBJ1-2 . TRBV29-1 TGCAGCGTTGACAGCTATGGCTACACCTTC CSVDSYGYTF
. TRBJ1-6 . TRBV28 TGTGCCAGCAGTTTAGAGGTCTCACCCCTCCACTTT CASSLEVSPLHF
once TRBJ2-2 TRBD1 TRBV19 TGTGCCAGTAGTATCACCTTCCGGGACAGGGGGCTTCGAGGGGGCGGGGAGCTGTTTTTT CASSITFRDRGLRGGGELFF
. TRBJ2-7 TRBD2 TRBV28 TGTGCCAGCAGCTCCACACTCGCGGGGGGCCCCTACTACGAGCAGTACTTC CASSSTLAGGPYYEQYF
. TRBJ1-3 . TRBV27 TGTGCCAGCAGTTTAACCGGGAGTAACACCATATATTTT CASSLTGSNTIYF
. TRBJ2-7 . TRBV30 TGTGCCTGGAGCGAAGGCAGGTACGAGCAGTACTTC CAWSEGRYEQYF
. TRBJ1-1 . TRBV6-1 TGTGCCAGCAGCTACGCTATACCTGAAGCTTTCTTT CASSYAIPEAFF
. TRBJ2-1 . TRBV7-9 TGTGCCAGCAGCTTACGAGAATTCAATGAGCAGTTCTTC CASSLREFNEQFF
. TRBJ1-1 . TRBV4-1 TGCGCCAGCAGCCAAGCCCCCCAGGATCACACTGAAGCTTTCTTT CASSQAPQDHTEAFF
. TRBJ2-7 TRBD1 TRBV15 TGTGCCACCAGCAGAGGGACAGGGGGCTACTCCTACGAGCAGTACTTC CATSRGTGGYSYEQYF
. TRBJ2-3 . TRBV10-3 TGTGCCATCAGTGAGTCCCCGGTCACAGATACGCAGTATTTT CAISESPVTDTQYF
once TRBJ2-1 TRBD1 TRBV10-3 TGTGCCATCAGGGGGAGACAGGGGTACGAGCAGTTCTTC CAIRGRQGYEQFF
. TRBJ2-1 . TRBV2 TGTGCCAGCACCGAGGGGGACATATACAATGAGCAGTTCTTC CASTEGDIYNEQFF
. TRBJ1-1 . TRBV19 TGTGCCAGTAGTATAAGTGGTGTCAGCACTGAAGCTTTCTTT CASSISGVSTEAFF
. TRBJ2-7 . TRBV27 TGTGCCAGCAGTTTATCGGGAGGACAGGATTCATCCTACGAGCAGTACTTC CASSLSGGQDSSYEQYF
. TRBJ2-7 TRBD2 TRBV27 TGTGCCAGCAGCTCCTCCCGGCCTAGCGGGTCCCTATACGAGCAGTACTTC CASSSSRPSGSLYEQYF
. TRBJ1-1 . TRBV9 TGTGCCAGCAGCGTAGATGATTTTAGCACTGAAGCTTTCTTT CASSVDDFSTEAFF
. TRBJ1-5 TRBD1 TRBV10-1 TGCGCCAGCAGTGACGGACAGGGGTTCGATTCACCCCAGCATTTT CASSDGQGFDSPQHF
. TRBJ1-5 . TRBV19 TGTGCCAGTAGTATAAGGGACACAAATCAGCCCCAGCATTTT CASSIRDTNQPQHF
. TRBJ2-2 . TRBV7-8 TGTGCCAGCAGCCTAGGCCTGGGGGCCGGGACCGGGGAGCTGTTTTTT CASSLGLGAGTGELFF
. TRBJ1-3 TRBD1 TRBV7-2 TGTGCCAGCAGCTCCGGGACAGCCGGAAACACCATATATTTT CASSSGTAGNTIYF
once TRBJ1-4 . TRBV6-5 TGTGCCAGCAGCCGGGGGACAACTAATGAAAAACTGTTTTTT CASSRGTTNEKLFF